The 19 T cell receptor beta chains below come from one sample, sequenced in a study of PD-L1 blockade in urothelial cancer. Data came from immunoSEQ multiplex PCR; TCRdb stores just in-frame clones and leaves some out. This sample has about 85,000 clones, with approximately 81% found just once. Time point: pretreatment peripheral blood. Specimen: PBMCs, collected around atezolizumab (anti-PD-L1) treatment. These receptors all stem from a man in his 60s with urothelial cancer.

This clone showed up just a few times. Within the sample, other DNA sequences also encode this same CDR3. V is TRBV6-5 and J is TRBJ1-5; the D gene is possibly TRBD1 (5 bases). V was trimmed by 0 bases and J by 2 bases, leaving 5 bases between them. Germline-derived CDR1 and CDR2 are MNHEY and SVGAGI. The CDR3 spans 14 residues. The CDR3 DNA follows: TGTGCCAGCAGTTACTCAGGGGGCAATCAGCCCCAGCATTTT. Protein product: CASSYSGGNQPQHF.

The chain joins TRBV14 to TRBJ1-4, with 9 nucleotides matching TRBD1. J was trimmed by 5 bases and V by 3 bases; bases with no gene match: 1. This CDR3 is built from 14 residues. The germline CDR1 and CDR2 sequences are SGHDN and FVKESK. The chain's CDR3 is CASSHGTGNEKLFF. The CDR3 nucleotides are TGTGCCAGCAGCCACGGGACAGGGAATGAAAAACTGTTTTTT.

The chain couples TRBV6-5 to TRBJ1-5; TRBD1 aligns across 9 bases. This CDR3 has 16 amino acids. The germline V gene has CDR1 MNHEY and CDR2 SVGAGI. With 2 bases clipped from V and 4 bases from J, the junction kept 6 bases outside the gene matches. This chain's CDR3 is CASSYRGTGKNQPQHF. For the CDR3, the DNA is TGTGCCAGCAGTTACAGGGGGACAGGGAAGAATCAGCCCCAGCATTTT.

The CDR3 loop reads CASSFYPGAGNSEQYF. The CDR3 coding sequence is TGTGCCAGCAGCTTCTACCCAGGAGCGGGAAACAGCGAGCAGTACTTC. The chain carries TRBV9 and TRBJ2-7; TRBD2 agrees at 7 bases. The germline CDR1 and CDR2 sequences are SGDLS and YYNGEE. This CDR3 has 16 amino acids. The V gene end was trimmed by 4 bases and the J gene end by 6 bases; junction bases not matched to a gene: 16.

This rearrangement joins TRBV20-1 to TRBJ2-7; no reliable D call. The CDR3 loop spans 11 amino acids. CDR1 and CDR2 from the germline V gene are DFQATT and SNEGSKA (reference sequence). V lost 8 bases, J lost 5 bases, and 13 bases lay in between. The CDR3 reads CSFVRSDEQYF. The CDR3 bases are TGCAGTTTCGTAAGGAGCGACGAGCAGTACTTC.

The chain has TRBV7-3 and TRBJ2-7, with D perhaps matching TRBD1 (6 bases). V lost 4 bases, J lost 3 bases, and 10 bases lay in between. Per the germline V gene, CDR1 is SGHTA and CDR2 is FQGTGA. CDR3 length equals 13 residues. The CDR3 DNA sequence: TGTGCCAGCAGCTCCGTACAGGGCTACGAGCAGTACTTC. Protein sequence: CASSSVQGYEQYF. The full variable domain, rest sourced from reference TRBV7-3 and TRBJ2-7, is GAGVSQTPSNKVTEKGKYVELRCDPISGHTALYWYRQSLGQGPEFLIYFQGTGAADDSGLPNDRFFAVRPEGSVSTLKIQRTERGDSAVYLCASSSVQGYEQYFGPGTRLTVT.

A single count supports this clone. The chain combines TRBV10-3 with TRBJ2-7, with unresolved D. From germline, CDR1 is ENHRY and CDR2 SYGVKD. V was cut by 3 bases and J by 3 bases, with 3 bases left in between. The CDR3 has 11 amino acids. This CDR3 reads CAISDYYEQYF. In DNA form, the CDR3 reads TGTGCCATCAGTGATTACTACGAGCAGTACTTC.

The chain combines TRBV2 with TRBJ1-2; 7 bases line up with TRBD1. There are 16 residues in the CDR3. Germline CDR1 is SNHLY and CDR2 is FYNNEI. With V trimmed by 1 base and J by 3 bases, 8 bases remained unmatched. The CDR3 DNA reads as TGTGCCAGCAGTGAAGGGACAGGTCTATTCGACTATGGCTACACCTTC. It specifies CASSEGTGLFDYGYTF.

This rearrangement joins TRBV2 to TRBJ2-7, with D tentatively TRBD2 (6 bases). V lost 6 bases and J lost 1, with 13 bases in between. The germline V gene has CDR1 SNHLY and CDR2 FYNNEI. The CDR3 loop spans 14 amino acids. CDR3 nucleotides: TGTGCCAGCAGGACCGGGACTGCTTCCTACGAGCAGTACTTC. Its translation is CASRTGTASYEQYF.

This chain uses TRBV30 with TRBJ1-4; 8 bases fit TRBD1. Germline V gene lookup returns CDR1 GTSNPN and CDR2 SVGIG (reference sequence). CDR3 length: 15 residues. Trimming removed 1 base from V and 7 bases from J; junction bases left unmatched: 8. In DNA form, the CDR3 reads TGTGCCTGGAGTGCGGCCAGGGGGCTTAGTGAAAAACTGTTTTTT. Amino acid sequence: CAWSAARGLSEKLFF.

The chain uses TRBV9 and TRBJ2-1; 9 bases match TRBD1. The germline gives CDR1 SGDLS, CDR2 YYNGEE. The CDR3 consists of 13 residues. The junction had 4 bases not matched to a gene; V was cut back by 3 bases and J by 9 bases. The CDR3: CASSGGQGGEQFF. As DNA, the CDR3 is TGTGCCAGCAGCGGGGGACAGGGCGGTGAGCAGTTCTTC.

This rearrangement joins TRBV19 to TRBJ2-5; 12 nucleotides line up with TRBD2. The V gene end was trimmed by 10 bases and the J gene end by 4 bases; junction bases not matched to a gene: 7. The CDR3 has 14 amino acids. CDR1 LNHDA and CDR2 SQIVND come from the germline V gene (reference sequence). CDR3 loop: CATKTSGSAETQYF. The CDR3 DNA follows: TGTGCCACGAAGACTAGCGGGAGTGCAGAGACCCAGTACTTC.

The CDR3 DNA follows: TGCGCCAGCAGCGCGACAGGGTTAAACACCGGGGAGCTGTTTTTT. As protein: CASSATGLNTGELFF. This chain uses TRBV5-1 with TRBJ2-2; 7 nucleotides align to TRBD1. CDR1 is SGHRS, CDR2 YFSETQ, per germline. This CDR3 is built from 15 residues. J was trimmed by 2 bases and V by 4 bases; bases with no gene match: 5.

The chain carries TRBV5-1 and TRBJ2-2; the match to TRBD1 covers 7 bases. This CDR3 contains 15 residues. Germline CDR1 and CDR2: SGHRS and YFSETQ. V shed 3 bases, J shed 5 bases, and the junction held 7 bases outside the gene matches. The CDR3, as DNA: TGCGCCAGCAGCTCCAAAGGGGGCAGGACCGGGGAGCTGTTTTTT. Translating gives CASSSKGGRTGELFF.

The chain combines TRBV7-6 with TRBJ2-1, with D maybe TRBD2 (5 bases). V lost 7 bases and J 1 base, leaving 17 bases between the germline ends. The CDR3 runs 16 residues. Looked up from germline, CDR1 is SGHVS and CDR2 is FNYEAQ. CDR3 loop: CASTPSYSGSYNEQFF. CDR3 DNA: TGTGCCAGCACCCCATCGTACAGCGGTTCCTACAATGAGCAGTTCTTC.

The gene calls are TRBV5-8 and TRBJ1-1; D not resolved. With 7 bases removed from V and 4 bases from J, the gap between germline ends came to 17 bases. The germline CDR1 and CDR2 sequences are SGHTS and YDEGEE. There are 14 residues in the CDR3. The CDR3 is CASLLTGSVTEAFF. CDR3 DNA sequence: TGTGCCAGCTTACTCACCGGGTCTGTCACTGAAGCTTTCTTT.

V gene TRBV19 combines with J gene TRBJ2-7; a weak D match, TRBD2 (5 bases). The V and J ends lost 4 bases and 9 bases respectively, with 16 bases between them. This CDR3 contains 13 residues. Germline CDR1 LNHDA, CDR2 SQIVND (reference sequence). This CDR3 reads CASSTTSRGRQYF. The CDR3 DNA sequence: TGTGCCAGTAGTACAACTTCTCGGGGTCGGCAGTACTTC.

This chain connects TRBV2 to TRBJ2-5, with 7 bases identical to TRBD2. The trim removed 8 bases at V and 4 bases at J, leaving 16 bases unmatched. Looked up from germline, CDR1 is SNHLY and CDR2 is FYNNEI. This CDR3 has 16 residues. The CDR3 DNA is TGTGCCAGCGCCCCTATTCTAGGAGCGGGACTAGAGACCCAGTACTTC. It specifies CASAPILGAGLETQYF.

The table lists this clone with a count of one. The chain employs TRBV7-8 and TRBJ2-2; 10 bases align to TRBD2. CDR1 is SGHVS, CDR2 FQNEAQ, per germline. This CDR3 has 15 amino acids. V shed 2 bases, J shed 6 bases, and the junction held 3 bases outside the gene matches. The CDR3 region has the DNA TGTGCCAGCAGCTTACTAGCGGGAGCCCCCGGGGAGCTGTTTTTT. Amino acids: CASSLLAGAPGELFF.